The 25 T cell receptor beta chains listed next were all sequenced from one sample in a study of regulatory T cells in long-lasting Graves disease. The time point is: newly diagnosed GD, antithyroid drugs for less than 3 months. Making the TCR library involved RNA that had been extracted from PBMCs. TCR beta libraries were built with iRepertoire HTBI primers and Arm-PCR of CDR3 regions. From the multiplex PCR reads, TCRdb called clonotypes with MiXCR, one entry per CDR3 protein. The table has around 450,000 distinct CDR3 sequences, about 15% seen once. The data were also submitted as part of a second study, on T cells in Graves' hyperthyroidism and ophthalmopathy.

This sample comprised peripheral blood mononuclear cells (PBMCs), obtained at new diagnosis, from a patient treated with antithyroid drugs. The receptors come from a young woman with Graves disease.

This clonotype has at least ten counts. The rearrangement uses TRBV6-2 or TRBV6-3 and TRBJ2-3; D perhaps matches TRBD1 (7 bases). The CDR3 extends over 15 amino acids. CDR1 MNHEY and CDR2 SVGEGT come from the germline V gene. Trimming pared 7 bases from V and 8 bases from J, leaving 22 bases between. Here the CDR3 DNA reads TGTGCCAGCACCCTCCGCCAGCTTCAGGGGGGTACGCAGTATTTT. Protein: CASTLRQLQGGTQYF.

This clonotype has a count of ten or more. V is TRBV6-5 and J is TRBJ2-5, with 12 positions matching TRBD2. Looked up from germline, CDR1 is MNHEY and CDR2 is SVGAGI. The CDR3 spans 15 residues. V lost 4 bases to trimming and J lost 5 bases; unmatched junction nucleotides: 5. In DNA, the CDR3 is TGTGCCAGCAGTTTGGCTAGCGGGAGGGGGGAGACCCAGTACTTC. Protein: CASSLASGRGETQYF.

The chain is built from TRBV12-3 or TRBV12-4 and TRBJ2-1, with 14 bases lining up with TRBD2. The V gene end was trimmed by 6 bases and the J gene end by 9 bases; junction bases not matched to a gene: 10. The CDR3 is made up of 16 amino acids. In nucleotides, the CDR3 is TGTGCCAGCAGCGCCGGGACTAGCGGGAGAAGGGTTGAGCAGTTCTTC. As protein: CASSAGTSGRRVEQFF.

Many counts were recorded for this clonotype. This chain links TRBV7-2 with TRBJ2-5; D unclear. Germline assignment: CDR1 SGHTA and CDR2 FQGNSA. Trimming removed 5 bases from V and 5 bases from J, with 9 bases in between. The CDR3 contains 12 residues. The CDR3 protein is CASSPPFETQYF. The CDR3 DNA follows: TGTGCCAGCAGCCCTCCCTTCGAGACCCAGTACTTC.

This clonotype was recorded a few times. The rearrangement links TRBV9 to TRBJ2-1, with D tentatively TRBD1 (6 bases). CDR3 length equals 17 residues. The germline CDR1 and CDR2 sequences are SGDLS and YYNGEE. V was trimmed by 2 bases and J by 0 bases, leaving 15 bases between them. The CDR3 nucleotides are TGTGCCAGCAGCGTCACAGGGAGCGCTCTCTCCTACAATGAGCAGTTCTTC. Its protein product is CASSVTGSALSYNEQFF.

This clonotype was observed a few times. The chain links TRBV9 to TRBJ2-2; 8 nucleotides agree with TRBD2. Trimming at V came to 0 bases and at J to 4 bases, leaving 11 bases not matched to a gene. Per the germline V gene, CDR1 is SGDLS and CDR2 is YYNGEE. The length of the CDR3 is 18 residues. The CDR3 DNA sequence: TGTGCCAGCAGCGTAGAGTACGGACGGGAGGGCCGCACCGGGGAGCTGTTTTTT. Its protein product is CASSVEYGREGRTGELFF. The full variable domain, rest sourced from reference TRBV9 and TRBJ2-2, is DSGVTQTPKHLITATGQRVTLRCSPRSGDLSVYWYQQSLDQGLQFLIQYYNGEERAKGNILERFSAQQFPDLHSELNLSSLELGDSALYFCASSVEYGREGRTGELFFGEGSRLTVL.

This clonotype was counted ten times or more. The gene calls are TRBV12-3 or TRBV12-4 and TRBJ2-7; TRBD2 might be the D (6 bases). Trimming stripped 4 bases from V and 0 bases from J, with 19 bases between. The CDR3 totals 17 residues. DNA for the CDR3: TGTGCCAGCAGTTACCAGATAGCGGAGGGCGTCTCCTACGAGCAGTACTTC. Amino acids: CASSYQIAEGVSYEQYF.

Many counts were recorded for this clonotype. V gene TRBV2 combines with J gene TRBJ2-1; 8 bases agree with TRBD2. This CDR3 is 15 amino acids long. V dropped 5 bases and J dropped 3; count of bases not matched to a gene: 6. Germline V gene data show CDR1 as SNHLY and CDR2 as FYNNEI. The CDR3 loop is CASSLAGVFYNEQFF. Here the CDR3 DNA reads TGTGCCAGCAGTCTAGCGGGCGTTTTCTACAATGAGCAGTTCTTC.

This sequence joins TRBV29-1 and TRBJ2-2; 7 bases fit TRBD2. V gave up 5 bases and J gave up 7 bases; unmatched junction bases: 4. The CDR3 runs to 12 residues. Germline CDR1 is SQVTM and CDR2 is ANQGSEA. The CDR3 is CSVSWGGGELFF. The CDR3 nucleotides read TGCAGCGTTTCCTGGGGGGGCGGGGAGCTGTTTTTT.

A note on this clonotype: This could be a read error, since a much larger clone is one nucleotide away. The V gene is TRBV28, the J gene TRBJ1-2; a weak D match, TRBD1 (5 bases). In germline, CDR1 is MDHEN, CDR2 SYDVKM. The CDR3 spans 14 residues. V was shortened by 3 bases and J by 6 bases, with 14 bases between the two germline ends. CDR3 sequence reads: CASSFGGMYNGYTF. The CDR3 DNA reads TGTGCCAGCAGTTTCGGGGGGATGTATAATGGCTACACCTTC.

This clonotype was detected ten times or more. The chain links TRBV9 to TRBJ1-3; no firm D call. The CDR3 extends over 14 amino acids. Germline V gene data show CDR1 as SGDLS and CDR2 as YYNGEE. Trimming cost V 0 bases and J 0 bases, with 4 bases left between them. The CDR3 nucleotides are TGTGCCAGCAGCGTAGCGGGCTCTGGAAACACCATATATTTT. This codes for CASSVAGSGNTIYF.

This clonotype was seen many times. The chain uses TRBV11-2 and TRBJ2-7; tentative D call: TRBD2 (6 bases). This CDR3 spans 17 amino acids. The germline CDR1 and CDR2 sequences are SGHAT and FQNNGV. V was clipped by 6 bases and J by 0 bases, with 21 bases between them. The CDR3 DNA sequence: TGTGCCAGCAGAGAGGAAGTCGGGACTCAACGCTCCTACGAGCAGTACTTC. Amino acids: CASREEVGTQRSYEQYF.

This clonotype was counted only a few times. J is TRBJ2-3 and V is TRBV27, with TRBD2 matching 8 bases. V was clipped by 4 bases and J by 0 bases; unmatched bases: 6. This CDR3 spans 16 amino acids. Per the germline V gene, CDR1 is MNHEY and CDR2 is SMNVEV (reference sequence). Written as DNA, the CDR3 is TGTGCCAGCAGTTCGTATAGCGGGATGAGCACAGATACGCAGTATTTT. This translates into CASSSYSGMSTDTQYF.

This clonotype was observed many times. The chain employs TRBV2 and TRBJ2-5; 9 bases are a match to TRBD2. With 7 bases clipped from V and 1 base from J, the junction kept 4 bases outside the gene matches. Germline CDR1 is SNHLY and CDR2 is FYNNEI. The length of the CDR3 is 14 residues. The CDR3 loop reads CASTGLALQETQYF. CDR3 DNA sequence: TGTGCCAGCACCGGACTAGCGCTCCAAGAGACCCAGTACTTC.

This clonotype was counted ten times or more. The gene calls are TRBV10-3 and TRBJ1-2; unclear D gene. Germline V CDR1 and CDR2: ENHRY, SYGVKD. This CDR3 comprises 13 residues. V was shortened by 4 bases and J by 6 bases, with 12 bases between the two germline ends. Here the CDR3 DNA reads TGTGCCATCAGTGCGAGTGGCTGGGATGGCTACACCTTC. The encoded protein is CAISASGWDGYTF.

This clonotype was detected ten times or more. The J gene is TRBJ1-2, the V gene TRBV20-1; the match to TRBD1 covers 10 bases. CDR3 length: 13 residues. J was trimmed by 4 bases and V by 6 bases; bases with no gene match: 5. The germline CDR1 and CDR2 sequences are DFQATT and SNEGSKA (reference sequence). The CDR3: CSAWDRGLYGYTF. The CDR3, as DNA: TGCAGTGCATGGGACAGGGGTCTCTATGGCTACACCTTC.

This rearrangement joins TRBV20-1 to TRBJ1-2; D gene uncertain. CDR1 is DFQATT and CDR2 is SNEGSKA in the germline V gene (reference sequence). The CDR3 is made up of 13 amino acids. V was clipped by 0 bases and J by 4 bases, with 9 bases between them. The CDR3 coding sequence is TGCAGTGCTAGAGATGTGGCAGGCTATGGCTACACCTTC. Translating gives CSARDVAGYGYTF.

This clonotype has just a few counts. V gene TRBV20-1 combines with J gene TRBJ1-5; D gene ambiguous. Trimming took 3 bases from V and 7 from J, leaving 10 bases between them. This CDR3 is 12 amino acids long. Germline assignment: CDR1 DFQATT and CDR2 SNEGSKA (reference sequence). CDR3 region: CSASSSGQPQHF. As DNA, the CDR3 is TGCAGTGCTAGTTCCAGCGGGCAGCCCCAGCATTTT.

This clonotype was counted ten times or more. The chain recombines TRBV2 with TRBJ2-2, with D possibly TRBD2 on 6 matching bases. CDR3 size: 17 residues. V shed 1 base and J shed 0 bases, with 12 bases lying between them. In germline, CDR1 is SNHLY, CDR2 FYNNEI. The CDR3, as DNA: TGTGCCAGCAGTGAAGGCGCGGCTAGCGCGAACACCGGGGAGCTGTTTTTT. It is translated as CASSEGAASANTGELFF.

This clonotype came up many times. The chain employs TRBV29-1 and TRBJ1-6, with 8 bases identical to TRBD1. V trimming: 3 bases; J trimming: 10 bases; junction bases outside the gene matches: 5. Germline lookup yields CDR1 SQVTM and CDR2 ANQGSEA. The CDR3 extends over 13 amino acids. The CDR3 sequence is CSVETGAGSPLHF. The CDR3 nucleotides read TGCAGCGTTGAGACAGGGGCAGGATCACCCCTCCACTTT. Drawing the rest from reference TRBV29-1 and TRBJ1-6, the complete variable domain is SAVISQKPSRDICQRGTSLTIQCQVDSQVTMMFWYRQQPGQSLTLIATANQGSEATYESGFVIDKFPISRPNLTFSTLTVSNMSPEDSSIYLCSVETGAGSPLHFGNGTRLTVT.

This clonotype was found many times. This chain uses TRBV12-3 or TRBV12-4 with TRBJ1-3; no reliable D call. The CDR3 length is 14 residues. Trimming removed 1 base at V and 0 bases at J, with 4 bases between. This CDR3 is CASSLVNSGNTIYF. CDR3 nucleotides: TGTGCCAGCAGTTTAGTCAACTCTGGAAACACCATATATTTT.

The rearrangement links TRBV20-1 to TRBJ2-7; D may be TRBD2 (6 bases). This CDR3 contains 15 residues. V was trimmed by 0 bases and J by 0 bases, leaving 12 bases between them. Germline CDR1 reads DFQATT; CDR2 reads SNEGSKA (reference sequence). DNA for the CDR3: TGCAGTGCTAGAGATCTGTTAGCGGCCTCCTACGAGCAGTACTTC. Protein: CSARDLLAASYEQYF.

This clonotype was counted a few times. The chain employs TRBV4-1 and TRBJ2-3, with D maybe TRBD2 (7 bases). Germline V gene sequence: CDR1 MGHRA, CDR2 YSYEKL. V was shortened by 0 bases and J by 4 bases, with 11 bases between the two germline ends. There are 15 residues in the CDR3. In DNA, the CDR3 is TGCGCCAGCAGCCAAGAGAGGGGGGGCTCAGATACGCAGTATTTT. Residues: CASSQERGGSDTQYF.

A few counts support this clonotype. V is TRBV27 and J is TRBJ1-5; D remains unclear. Trimming pared 4 bases from V and 2 bases from J, leaving 9 bases between. This CDR3 comprises 14 residues. CDR1 MNHEY and CDR2 SMNVEV come from the germline V gene (reference sequence). The CDR3 spells CASSWRGGNQPQHF. DNA of the CDR3: TGTGCCAGCAGTTGGCGCGGGGGCAATCAGCCCCAGCATTTT.

In this sample, this clonotype turned up a few times. This chain links TRBV5-1 with TRBJ2-2; D tentatively fits TRBD1 or TRBD2 (6 bases each). CDR1 SGHRS and CDR2 YFSETQ come from the germline V gene. The CDR3 covers 15 residues. The V end lost 2 bases, the J end lost 6 bases, and 14 bases lay between the germline ends. In nucleotides, the CDR3 is TGCGCCAGCAGCTTTGGCAGGGGAGGTGCCGGGGAGCTGTTTTTT. Translating it yields CASSFGRGGAGELFF.